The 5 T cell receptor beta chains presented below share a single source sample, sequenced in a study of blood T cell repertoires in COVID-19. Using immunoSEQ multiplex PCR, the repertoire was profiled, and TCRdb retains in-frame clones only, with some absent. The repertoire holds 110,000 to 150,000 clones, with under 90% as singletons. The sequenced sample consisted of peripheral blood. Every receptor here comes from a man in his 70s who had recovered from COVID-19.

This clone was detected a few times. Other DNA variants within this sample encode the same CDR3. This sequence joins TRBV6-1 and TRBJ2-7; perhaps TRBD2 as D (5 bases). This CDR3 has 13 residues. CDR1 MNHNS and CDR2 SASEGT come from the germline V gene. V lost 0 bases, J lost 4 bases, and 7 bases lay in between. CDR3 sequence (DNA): TGTGCCAGCAGTGAAGCTCGGGGTTACGAGCAGTACTTC. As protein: CASSEARGYEQYF.

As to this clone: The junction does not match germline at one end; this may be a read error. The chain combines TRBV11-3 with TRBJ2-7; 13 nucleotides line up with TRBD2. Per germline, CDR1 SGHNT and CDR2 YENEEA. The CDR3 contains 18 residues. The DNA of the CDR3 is TGTGCCAGCAGCCCAGGGATTGGGACTAGCGGGAACTCCAACGAGCAGTACTTC. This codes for CASSPGIGTSGNSNEQYF.

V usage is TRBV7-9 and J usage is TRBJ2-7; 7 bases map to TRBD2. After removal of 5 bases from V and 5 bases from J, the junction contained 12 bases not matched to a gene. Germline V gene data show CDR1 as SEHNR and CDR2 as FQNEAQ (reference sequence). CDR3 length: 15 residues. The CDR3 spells CASSPSRREIHEQYF. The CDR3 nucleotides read TGTGCCAGCAGCCCTTCGCGGCGGGAGATCCACGAGCAGTACTTC.

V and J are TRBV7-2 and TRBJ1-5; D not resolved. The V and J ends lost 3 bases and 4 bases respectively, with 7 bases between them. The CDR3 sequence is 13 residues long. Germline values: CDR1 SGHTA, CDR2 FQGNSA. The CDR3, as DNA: TGTGCCAGCAGCTTTCCGGGAAATCAGCCCCAGCATTTT. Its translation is CASSFPGNQPQHF.

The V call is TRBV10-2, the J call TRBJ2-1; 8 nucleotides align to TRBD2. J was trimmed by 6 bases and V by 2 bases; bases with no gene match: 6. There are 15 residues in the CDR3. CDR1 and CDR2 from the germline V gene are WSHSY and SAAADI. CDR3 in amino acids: CASSEPRTSTNEQFF. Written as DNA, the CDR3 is TGCGCCAGCAGTGAGCCAAGGACTAGCACCAATGAGCAGTTCTTC.